This T cell receptor beta chain emerged from a study of T cells in tumors after PD-1 blockade (dated by TCRdb to between 2018 and 2020). Regarding the complete study: Patients were excluded if they had prior checkpoint blockade, use of systemic immunosuppressants, or recent radiotherapy or other anti-cancer therapy within 4 weeks. Pembrolizumab 200 mg every 3 weeks or cemiplimab 350 mg every 2 weeks was administered to patients. Ongoing daily vismodegib 150 mg was also given to a subset of patients during anti-PD-1 treatment. Using site-matched tumors from BCC or SCC patients sampled before and after anti-PD-1 therapy, the study carried out paired single-cell RNA and TCR sequencing. Clinical response was assessed using RECIST version 1.1. An average of approximately 27,000 TCR templates (range about 554-100,000) and roughly 6,000 unique clonotypes was obtained for tumor samples, around 22-fold deeper than single-cell TCR sequencing. Results the study describes overall, beyond this receptor: Exhausted CD8+ clones expanded after therapy were mostly novel clonotypes undetected pre-treatment, suggesting clonal replacement rather than reinvigoration of pre-existing clones. Where the novel T cell clones came from was not identified, and possible sources could include lymphoid organs or rare unexpanded clones inside the tumor or in the tumor periphery. About 37% of tumor TCR clonotypes were detected in blood, and some novel exhausted tumor clones were observed in pre-treatment blood, which was taken as suggesting peripheral recruitment. Clonal replacement appeared only between pre- and post-treatment samples, not between two pre-treatment samples, arguing against biopsy timing or location artifacts.

The immunoSEQ platform was used to carry out deep TCRbeta sequencing. In the authors' own workflow: For further analysis, only productive rearrangements were exported out of the immunoSEQ Analyzer. A two-sided binomial test at Bonferroni-corrected P below 0.01 was used to call clones with significant expansion or contraction between timepoints. T cell phenotypes were assigned to bulk TCRbeta clonotypes by matching the clonotypes to single-cell RNA+TCR-seq clones that had the same TCRbeta sequence. Clone enrichment in tumor was calculated as tumor frequency divided by PBMC frequency from bulk TCR sequencing. GLIPH was used to group TCRs into specificity groups, clusters of distinct TCRs likely recognizing common antigens via shared CDR3 motifs. Not all clones reach the TCRdb copy of this immuneACCESS table, which keeps in-frame sequences only. Checked studies attribute under half of the gap to unresolved V genes and leave the rest unexplained. V, J and clone size reflect that table, while D and trimming were determined from the DNA. The sample table lists 4,000 to 5,500 clones, around two thirds of them with a count of one. The top ten clones comprise around 15% of the sample.

V is pruned by 4 bases and J by 2 bases, leaving 3 bases of the junction without a gene match. Its CDR3 holds 15 amino acids, cysteine through phenylalanine. This entry keeps only the CDR3 DNA: 45 bases, framed from base 1. The germline V gene encodes CDR1 SQVTM and CDR2 ANQGSEA. The table lists this clone with a few counts. Its antigen remains undetermined. Per-nucleotide qualities are absent, and no much larger clonotype sits a single base away. The intended sense of this specimen's time point label: after anti-PD-1 therapy. Before and after PD-1 blockade, tumor biopsies came from the same primary tumor, making the samples site-matched. For bulk TCRbeta sequencing, genomic DNA was extracted from tumor biopsies or peripheral blood, and input amounts ranged from roughly 600 ng to 6,004 ng. Bulk TCRbeta sequencing was performed on remaining biopsy material to increase sensitivity for rare clonotypes compared with single-cell TCR sequencing. Every patient had histologically proven advanced or metastatic basal or squamous cell carcinoma and was a poor candidate for surgical resection. Of the ten or so patients in the basal cell carcinoma cohort, roughly 8 underwent bulk tumor TCR sequencing. Fresh biopsies came from the site of the primary tumor, and part of the tissue was kept in RNAlater for exome and bulk TCR sequencing.

This sample comprised tumor tissue, obtained after anti-PD-1 treatment. The receptor comes from a human donor with basal cell carcinoma. This sequence uses TRBV29-1 and TRBJ2-3; 13 middle bases align to TRBD2. The nucleotide sequence reads as follows: TGCAGCGTTGCTGGACTAGCGGGGGCCACAGATACGCAGTATTTT. Its translation reads: CSVAGLAGATDTQYF.